The 27 T cell receptor beta chains in this list originate from one sample, sequenced in a study of CD8 T cells in ankylosing spondylitis. TCRdb reprocessed the 5' RACE reads via MiXCR and lists one record per CDR3 protein. Counted here are about 33,000 distinct CDR3 sequences, 14% occurring once; the ten biggest clones make up around 40%. The sample consisted of blood. The origin of the receptors is a male donor with ankylosing spondylitis or in good health (not recorded which).

CDR3 coding DNA: TGTGCCAGCCGGGACGGCCCCTCTGGAAACACCATATATTTT. Translated, it gives CASRDGPSGNTIYF. This sequence joins TRBV7-2 and TRBJ1-3, with D possibly being TRBD1 (5 bases). From germline, CDR1 is SGHTA and CDR2 FQGNSA. This CDR3 is built from 14 residues. Trimming left V 8 bases short and J 0 bases short, with 11 bases between.

The V gene is TRBV7-3, the J gene TRBJ2-2; 10 bases match TRBD2. Unmatched junction bases numbered 8, after V lost 0 bases and J lost 4 bases. The CDR3 length is 18 residues. The germline gives CDR1 SGHTA, CDR2 FQGTGA. CDR3 nucleotides: TGTGCCAGCAGCTTAACGTTAGCGGGAGGTCCGAGCACCGGGGAGCTGTTTTTT. The encoded protein is CASSLTLAGGPSTGELFF.

The V and J genes are TRBV7-2 and TRBJ2-7, with 15 positions matching TRBD2. The V segment lost 4 bases and the J segment 4 bases; nucleotides outside the gene matches: 2. Germline assignment: CDR1 SGHTA and CDR2 FQGNSA. The CDR3 contains 15 residues. The CDR3, as DNA: TGTGCCAGCAGCTCGGGACTAGCGGGAGGATACGAGCAGTACTTC. Translation: CASSSGLAGGYEQYF.

The chain couples TRBV11-2 to TRBJ2-1; 7 bases agree with TRBD2. Germline-derived CDR1 and CDR2 are SGHAT and FQNNGV. CDR3 length: 14 residues. Germline trimming cut 0 bases from V and 8 bases from J; bases unmatched to any gene: 4. CDR3 DNA: TGTGCCAGCAGCTTAGAAGGCACTAGCGATGAGCAGTTCTTC. Amino acids: CASSLEGTSDEQFF.

This clonotype was seen repeatedly, ten times or more. The chain is built from TRBV27 and TRBJ2-1; 11 nucleotides line up with TRBD2. CDR1 MNHEY and CDR2 SMNVEV come from the germline V gene (reference sequence). V dropped 1 base and J dropped 5; count of bases not matched to a gene: 7. The CDR3 runs to 17 residues. The CDR3 spells CASSLYSGRARDNEQFF. The CDR3 DNA reads TGTGCCAGCAGTTTATATAGCGGGAGGGCCCGGGACAATGAGCAGTTCTTC.

The V gene is TRBV29-1, the J gene TRBJ2-3; the D is unclear. CDR1 is SQVTM and CDR2 is ANQGSEA in the germline V gene. The CDR3 is 11 amino acids. Trimming removed 3 bases from V and 5 bases from J, with 6 bases in between. CDR3 in amino acids: CSVDSGDTQYF. In DNA form, the CDR3 reads TGCAGCGTTGATTCGGGAGATACGCAGTATTTT.

This chain connects TRBV25-1 to TRBJ1-4, with 8 bases lining up with TRBD1. The trim removed 3 bases at V and 5 bases at J, leaving 8 bases unmatched. Germline loops: CDR1 MGHDK, CDR2 SYGVNS. The CDR3 totals 16 residues. In DNA form, the CDR3 reads TGTGCCAGCAGTGACCCGGGACAGGCCCCCAATGAAAAACTGTTTTTT. Its translation: CASSDPGQAPNEKLFF. Using reference TRBV25-1 and TRBJ1-4 for the parts outside the CDR3, the full variable domain is EADIYQTPRYLVIGTGKKITLECSQTMGHDKMYWYQQDPGMELHLIHYSYGVNSTEKGDLSSESTVSRIRTEHFPLTLESARPSHTSQYLCASSDPGQAPNEKLFFGSGTQLSVL.

V is TRBV6-5 and J is TRBJ2-2, with D uncertain. This CDR3 is 15 amino acids long. Trimming left V 6 bases short and J 0 bases short, with 11 bases between. Germline CDR1 reads MNHEY; CDR2 reads SVGAGI. Here the CDR3 DNA reads TGTGCCAGCAGAGCCCCCACATCGAACACCGGGGAGCTGTTTTTT. The encoded protein is CASRAPTSNTGELFF.

This clonotype turned up a few times. The J gene is TRBJ2-1, the V gene TRBV29-1; 11 nucleotides line up with TRBD2. CDR3 size: 17 residues. Losses at the gene ends were 6 bases for V and 6 bases for J; bases not matched to a gene: 16. From germline, CDR1 is SQVTM and CDR2 ANQGSEA. For the CDR3, the DNA is TGCAGCGTAGAATGGGGACTAGCGGAGTGGGATATCAATGAGCAGTTCTTC. It encodes CSVEWGLAEWDINEQFF.

This clonotype has ten or more counts. The chain has TRBV7-2 and TRBJ2-3, with unresolved D. There are 12 residues in the CDR3. Deletions cut 2 bases from V and 5 bases from J, with 5 bases between. Germline CDR1 and CDR2: SGHTA and FQGNSA. Written as DNA, the CDR3 is TGTGCCAGCAGCTTATCAAAAGATACGCAGTATTTT. It yields the protein CASSLSKDTQYF. The full variable domain, completed using reference TRBV7-2 and TRBJ2-3, is GAGVSQSPSNKVTEKGKDVELRCDPISGHTALYWYRQSLGQGLEFLIYFQGNSAPDKSGLPSDRFSAERTGGSVSTLTIQRTQQEDSAVYLCASSLSKDTQYFGPGTRLTVL.

V gene TRBV12-3 or TRBV12-4 combines with J gene TRBJ2-3, with TRBD2 identical over 13 bases. J gave up 1 base and V 4 bases, and 2 bases lay outside the gene matches. The CDR3 runs to 16 residues. CDR3 amino acids: CASSSGLAGGTDTQYF. CDR3 bases: TGTGCCAGCAGTTCCGGACTAGCGGGGGGCACAGATACGCAGTATTTT.

This clonotype was detected only a few times. This chain uses TRBV27 with TRBJ2-3, with 7 bases matching TRBD1. The CDR3 is made up of 16 amino acids. Germline trimming cut 5 bases from V and 0 bases from J; bases unmatched to any gene: 8. Germline values: CDR1 MNHEY, CDR2 SMNVEV (reference sequence). The CDR3 here is CASSPSQGVSTDTQYF. The CDR3 DNA reads as TGTGCCAGCAGTCCCAGCCAGGGGGTTAGCACAGATACGCAGTATTTT.

This clonotype was seen more than once but under ten times. The V and J genes are TRBV28 and TRBJ2-1; D unresolved. With 2 bases removed from V and 5 bases from J, the gap between germline ends came to 13 bases. Germline CDR1 is MDHEN and CDR2 is SYDVKM. The CDR3 has 15 residues. The CDR3 region is CASSLKVSAHNEQFF. The CDR3 DNA follows: TGTGCCAGCAGTTTAAAGGTTTCGGCCCACAATGAGCAGTTCTTC. Full variable domain (missing parts from reference TRBV28 and TRBJ2-1): DVKVTQSSRYLVKRTGEKVFLECVQDMDHENMFWYRQDPGLGLRLIYFSYDVKMKEKGDIPEGYSVSREKKERFSLILESASTNQTSMYLCASSLKVSAHNEQFFGPGTRLTVL.

In this sample, this clonotype turned up a few times. V usage is TRBV28 and J usage is TRBJ1-6; 9 nucleotides line up with TRBD1. This CDR3 has 19 residues. In germline, CDR1 is MDHEN, CDR2 SYDVKM. V was pared by 3 bases and J by 1 base, with 10 bases of the junction left unmatched. This chain's CDR3 is CASSLTPPGQGSYNSPLHF. CDR3 DNA sequence: TGTGCCAGCAGTTTGACCCCCCCGGGACAGGGTTCCTATAATTCACCCCTCCACTTT.

The chain carries TRBV28 and TRBJ2-1, with no clear D. From germline, CDR1 is MDHEN and CDR2 SYDVKM. The CDR3 sequence is 11 residues long. With 1 base removed from V and 11 bases from J, the gap between germline ends came to 6 bases. The CDR3, as DNA: TGTGCCAGCAGTTTATTAACCCAGCAGTTCTTC. It is translated as CASSLLTQQFF.

This clonotype turned up a few times. This sequence joins TRBV10-2 and TRBJ1-1, with D hard to call. Trimming removed 7 bases from V and 1 base from J, with 4 bases in between. This CDR3 region has 11 residues. CDR1 and CDR2 from the germline V gene are WSHSY and SAAADI. The CDR3 reads CASTENTEAFF. In DNA, the CDR3 is TGCGCCAGCACAGAGAACACTGAAGCTTTCTTT.

Here the CDR3 reads CSARVPGSTQYF. CDR3 bases: TGCAGTGCTAGAGTCCCGGGGAGTACGCAGTATTTT. The chain joins TRBV20-1 to TRBJ2-3, with D maybe TRBD2 (5 bases). Per germline, CDR1 DFQATT and CDR2 SNEGSKA (reference sequence). CDR3 length equals 12 residues. Between the trimmed V and J ends, which lost 1 base and 8 bases, there was a span of 10 bases.

This clonotype was counted only a few times. The V call is TRBV3-1, the J call TRBJ2-1; D gene ambiguous. The CDR3 runs to 12 residues. Trimming shortened V by 5 bases and J by 9 bases, and 11 bases separated the two germline ends. Germline V CDR1 and CDR2: LGHDT, YNNKEL (reference sequence). CDR3 sequence reads: CASSYRGTEQFF. DNA for the CDR3: TGTGCCAGCAGCTACCGCGGCACTGAGCAGTTCTTC.

This clonotype turned up a few times. This rearrangement joins TRBV5-5 to TRBJ2-2, with 8 bases aligning to TRBD1. With 4 bases clipped from V and 4 bases from J, the junction kept 12 bases outside the gene matches. The CDR3 extends over 17 amino acids. CDR1 and CDR2 (germline): SGHKS, YYEKEE (reference sequence). The DNA of the CDR3 is TGTGCCAGCAGCCTTTCGGAACGGACAGGGTCCACCGGGGAGCTGTTTTTT. Its protein product is CASSLSERTGSTGELFF.

This sequence joins TRBV12-3 or TRBV12-4 and TRBJ2-7, with 10 bases that match TRBD1. The CDR3 length is 12 residues. V was pared by 5 bases and J by 10 bases, with 5 bases of the junction left unmatched. The DNA of the CDR3 is TGTGCCAGCAGTCCCGGGACAGGGGACCAGTACTTC. Its protein is CASSPGTGDQYF.

The V and J genes are TRBV4-3 and TRBJ1-1; TRBD1 is a possible D gene (5 bases). The germline V gene has CDR1 LGHNA and CDR2 YSLEER. Trimming cost V 0 bases and J 4 bases, with 9 bases left between them. The CDR3 loop spans 14 amino acids. The CDR3 is CASSQEGGGTEAFF. The CDR3 coding sequence is TGCGCCAGCAGCCAAGAGGGGGGTGGCACTGAAGCTTTCTTT.

This clonotype appeared a few times. The chain links TRBV7-3 to TRBJ2-2, with D perhaps TRBD2 (5 bases). The germline V gene has CDR1 SGHTA and CDR2 FQGTGA. V was shortened by 5 bases and J by 0 bases, with 10 bases between the two germline ends. The CDR3 sequence is 15 residues long. CDR3 residues: CASSLGGTNTGELFF. The CDR3 DNA is TGTGCCAGCAGCCTCGGAGGAACGAACACCGGGGAGCTGTTTTTT.

This clonotype has just a few counts. The chain couples TRBV5-1 to TRBJ2-3; D is unresolved. Trimming removed 0 bases from V and 6 bases from J, with 11 bases in between. The germline gives CDR1 SGHRS, CDR2 YFSETQ. CDR3 length: 14 residues. The CDR3 coding sequence is TGCGCCAGCAGCTTGGCCACAAACCGGGATACGCAGTATTTT. Its protein product is CASSLATNRDTQYF.

This clonotype came up a few times. The J gene is TRBJ2-1, the V gene TRBV29-1; tentative D call: TRBD2 (6 bases). Trimming shortened V by 3 bases and J by 0 bases, and 12 bases separated the two germline ends. The CDR3 is 15 amino acids. Germline V lookup: CDR1 SQVTM, CDR2 ANQGSEA. The CDR3 spells CSVDGTWSSYNEQFF. The CDR3 bases are TGCAGCGTTGATGGGACTTGGAGCTCCTACAATGAGCAGTTCTTC.

This clonotype was seen a few times. The gene calls are TRBV5-1 and TRBJ2-4; 7 positions agree with TRBD2. This CDR3 spans 15 amino acids. V dropped 4 bases and J dropped 0; count of bases not matched to a gene: 4. From germline, CDR1 is SGHRS and CDR2 YFSETQ. The CDR3 loop reads CASSPGGLAKNIQYF. The CDR3 DNA is TGCGCCAGCAGCCCCGGGGGGTTAGCCAAAAACATTCAGTACTTC.

The chain joins TRBV10-3 to TRBJ2-2, with D tentatively TRBD2 (6 bases). Trimming removed 4 bases from V and 0 bases from J, with 12 bases in between. This CDR3 is built from 16 residues. Germline CDR1 and CDR2: ENHRY and SYGVKD. The chain's CDR3 is CAISAGGPSNTGELFF. The CDR3, as DNA: TGTGCCATCAGTGCCGGGGGACCGTCGAACACCGGGGAGCTGTTTTTT.

The rearrangement links TRBV6-5 to TRBJ2-5; D is uncertain. Germline CDR1 is MNHEY and CDR2 is SVGAGI. V lost 0 bases to trimming and J lost 3 bases, with 8 bases between them. This CDR3 has 14 residues. CDR3: CASSYSGSEETQYF. Written as DNA, the CDR3 is TGTGCCAGCAGTTACTCGGGGTCGGAAGAGACCCAGTACTTC.